This entry features one T cell receptor (beta chain) sequence. Its matching antigen is unknown. This record belongs to a study of beta chain features in type 1 diabetes. Study results and caveats: The cDNA sequencing approach could over-represent high-TCR-expressing cells. Naive, central memory and Treg TCRB repertoires seemed to resemble each other more closely in patients than they did in healthy donors.

Of the isolated RNA, all was reverse transcribed, and so the sequenced material was expressed TCRB transcripts. Generated by immunoSEQ multiplex PCR, the TCRdb table keeps only in-frame clones and is missing some. The profile covers about 140,000 clones, with roughly 9.3% appearing a single time and 0.5% to 0.65% taken by the ten largest. All of the sorted populations showed purity greater than 95%. Germline trimming cut 5 bases from V and 2 bases from J; bases unmatched to any gene: 10. The CDR3 sequence is 19 residues long. Germline V CDR1 and CDR2: SGHAT, FQNNGV. The receptor was isolated from a woman aged 40 to 50 in good health. This chain uses TRBV11-2 with TRBJ2-3, with 16 nucleotides matching TRBD2. The specimen was central memory CD4+ T cells from blood. This CDR3 is CASSPGTSGGVGSTDTQYF. CDR3 in DNA: TGTGCCAGCAGCCCTGGGACTAGCGGGGGGGTAGGGTCCACAGATACGCAGTATTTT.